This T cell receptor (beta chain) was documented in a study of neurological immune-mediated disorders (dated by TCRdb to about 2019). Concerning the study at large: Of the approximately 35 multiple sclerosis patients, some 30 had relapsing-remitting MS and 3 had secondary progressive MS. Peripheral blood TCR-beta repertoires from patients with HTLV-I-associated myelopathy (HAM/TSP), patients with multiple sclerosis, and healthy controls were compared in the study using UMI-based sequencing. The approximately 98 TCR-beta libraries included longitudinal samples, technical triplicates and paired sorted CD4+ and CD8+ T-cell subsets alongside PBMC samples. The cohort included 60 to 75 subjects: about 14 with HAM/TSP, approximately 34 with multiple sclerosis, and some 20 healthy controls. Overall study outcomes, separate from this receptor: No identical CDR3 amino acid sequences were found to be shared among expanded clones across subjects, suggesting that TCR-beta repertoires were private in all groups. Repertoires from 18 of 34 MS patients were grouped by phylogenetic analysis into a cluster of related CDR3 sequences, suggesting a possible repertoire-level signature. TCR clonal expansion was highest in HAM/TSP patients and lowest in MS patients, with MS patients falling below even healthy controls. No association of the MS cluster with clinical or MRI features was observed, and the need for larger cohorts was stated by the authors.

The CDR3 runs 12 residues from the cysteine to the phenylalanine. Kept here is only the CDR3 DNA, which spans 36 bases and is read in frame from base 1. Deletion took 6 bases off V and 0 bases off J, with a span of 8 bases between the germline ends. CDR1 and CDR2 are read off the germline V gene (reference sequence) as DFQATT and SNEGSKA. cDNA synthesis used template-switch 5'RACE with a primer carrying a 10-nucleotide random unique molecular identifier tagging each TCR transcript. Each sequencing run produced over 200 million TCR-beta sequences covering 15-18 subjects. The RNeasy kit was used for extraction of total RNA. The KAPA Real-time Library Amplification kit was used to amplify TCR-beta VDJ regions with primers targeting the TCR constant region and the 5'RACE anchor. A first PCR added sample indexes and Illumina adaptors, and a second PCR then raised library yield. The roughly 650 bp TCR product was size-selected on a 2% E-gel SizeSelection system after Ampure bead purification. Before pooling, library quality was assessed on a Bioanalyzer, concentration was determined with Qubit, and library quantification was performed with the Kapa Library Quantification kit. An Illumina HiSeq 2500 sequenced the libraries paired-end 2 x 150 bp. To increase sequence diversity, about 25-30% phiX was spiked into each library pool. Per the original workflow: Quality-filtered reads were processed with the UMI-based MiGEC pipeline, which removed over 75% of raw TCR sequences during error correction. IMGT germline references were used for aligning VDJ genes, and each clonotype was defined as a unique CDR3 amino acid sequence together with its V-J genes. Clonal expansion, Shannon diversity, and CDR3 relatedness (CalcPairwiseDistances, ClusterSamples) were evaluated with VDJtools, and phylogenetic trees were built with CLCbio workbench. A clone was classed as expanded if it had 8 or more unique UMIs, a cutoff based on coefficient-of-variation modelling across technical triplicates. The raw public reads went through TCRdb reprocessing: fastp at Q25, MiXCR clone calling, in-frame beta chains kept. When rows share a CDR3 protein, they turn into one entry using the most common DNA and genes. The V and J calls, along with clone size, are taken from TCRdb and not from the paper's own processing. The sample profile shows tens of thousands of distinct CDR3 sequences; approximately 4.6% of them were found once. Of the sample, about 2.2% falls within the top ten clones.

For unsorted PBMC libraries, 2 million PBMCs were used after storage in RNAlater at -80 degrees C until RNA extraction. The multiple sclerosis patients were enrolled in a US clinical protocol that used magnetic resonance imaging to evaluate disease progression. Peripheral blood was subjected to Ficoll-Hypaque density gradient centrifugation to isolate PBMCs, which were then cryopreserved in liquid nitrogen. This clonotype showed up many times. Its target antigen remains unknown. Base qualities are not provided; no much larger clone lies one nucleotide away. The rearranged chain carries TRBV20-1 and TRBJ1-2; the D gene remains uncertain. This clonotype originated in a woman in her sixties or seventies with multiple sclerosis. The sample was PBMCs. The base sequence is TGCAGTGCGAGACACTCTAACTATGGCTACACCTTC. Translated, this is CSARHSNYGYTF.